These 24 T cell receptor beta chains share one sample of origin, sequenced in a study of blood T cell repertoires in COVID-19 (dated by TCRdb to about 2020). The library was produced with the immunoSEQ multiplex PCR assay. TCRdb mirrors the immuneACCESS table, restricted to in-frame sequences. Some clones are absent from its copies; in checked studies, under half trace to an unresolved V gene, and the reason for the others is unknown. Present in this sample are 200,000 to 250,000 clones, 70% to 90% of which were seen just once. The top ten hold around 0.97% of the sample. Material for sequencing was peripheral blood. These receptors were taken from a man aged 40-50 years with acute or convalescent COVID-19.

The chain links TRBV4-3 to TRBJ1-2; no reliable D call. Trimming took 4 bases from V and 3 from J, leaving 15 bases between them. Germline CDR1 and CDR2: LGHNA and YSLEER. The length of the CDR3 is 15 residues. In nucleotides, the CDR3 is TGCGCCAGCAGCCTTGATAGGACTGACTACTATGGCTACACCTTC. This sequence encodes CASSLDRTDYYGYTF.

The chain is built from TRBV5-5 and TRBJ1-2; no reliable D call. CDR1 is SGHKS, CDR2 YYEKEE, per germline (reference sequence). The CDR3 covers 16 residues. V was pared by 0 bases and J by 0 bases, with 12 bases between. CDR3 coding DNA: TGTGCCAGCAGCTTGGACCCGGGAGGGTCTAACTATGGCTACACCTTC. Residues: CASSLDPGGSNYGYTF.

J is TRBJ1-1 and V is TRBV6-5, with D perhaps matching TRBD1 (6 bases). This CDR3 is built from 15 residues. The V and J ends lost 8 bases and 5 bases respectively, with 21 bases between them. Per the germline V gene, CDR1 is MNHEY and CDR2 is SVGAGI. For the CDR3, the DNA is TGTGCCAGCGATGACTCAGGGGTGAGGGGAACTGAAGCTTTCTTT. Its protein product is CASDDSGVRGTEAFF.

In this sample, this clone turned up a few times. The DNA for the CDR3 is TGTGCCAGCCGCACAGGATTAAATCAGCCCCAGCATTTT. This codes for CASRTGLNQPQHF. The chain employs TRBV28 and TRBJ1-5; D may be TRBD1 (5 bases). Germline CDR1 and CDR2: MDHEN and SYDVKM. V dropped 8 bases and J dropped 4 bases, with 12 bases sitting between them. The CDR3 has 13 residues.

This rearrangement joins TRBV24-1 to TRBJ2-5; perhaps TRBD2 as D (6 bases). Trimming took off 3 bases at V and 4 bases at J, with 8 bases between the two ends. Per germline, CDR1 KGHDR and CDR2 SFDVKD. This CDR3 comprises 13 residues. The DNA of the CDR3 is TGTGCCACCAGTGATGCGGGGCGAGAGACCCAGTACTTC. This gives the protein CATSDAGRETQYF.

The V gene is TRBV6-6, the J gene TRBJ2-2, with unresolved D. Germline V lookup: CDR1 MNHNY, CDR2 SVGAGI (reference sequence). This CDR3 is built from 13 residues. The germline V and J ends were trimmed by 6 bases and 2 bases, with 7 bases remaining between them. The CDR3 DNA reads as TGTGCCAGCAGACTGCTCAACACCGGGGAGCTGTTTTTT. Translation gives CASRLLNTGELFF.

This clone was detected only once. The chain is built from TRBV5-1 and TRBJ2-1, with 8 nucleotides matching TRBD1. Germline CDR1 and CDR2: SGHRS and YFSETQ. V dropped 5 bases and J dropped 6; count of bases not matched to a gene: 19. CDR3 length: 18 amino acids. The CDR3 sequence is CASRRLQGAIAWLNEQFF. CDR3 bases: TGCGCCAGCAGAAGGTTGCAGGGGGCGATTGCCTGGCTCAATGAGCAGTTCTTC.

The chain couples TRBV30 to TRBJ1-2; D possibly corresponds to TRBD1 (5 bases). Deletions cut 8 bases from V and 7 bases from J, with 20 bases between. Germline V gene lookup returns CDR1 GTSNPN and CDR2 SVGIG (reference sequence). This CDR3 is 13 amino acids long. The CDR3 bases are TGTGCCATATCTAGACAGACCGGCCTTGGCTACACCTTC. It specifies CAISRQTGLGYTF.

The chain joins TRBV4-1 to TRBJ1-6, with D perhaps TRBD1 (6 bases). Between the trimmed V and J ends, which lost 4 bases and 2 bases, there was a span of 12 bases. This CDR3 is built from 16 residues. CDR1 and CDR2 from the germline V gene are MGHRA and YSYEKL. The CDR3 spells CASSPSGGPYNSPLHF. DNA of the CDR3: TGCGCCAGCAGCCCTTCGGGGGGGCCCTATAATTCACCCCTCCACTTT.

The CDR3 here is CASSALGSNQPQHF. The CDR3 coding sequence is TGTGCCAGCAGTGCTCTGGGCAGCAATCAGCCCCAGCATTTT. V usage is TRBV27 and J usage is TRBJ1-5, with no clear D. From germline, CDR1 is MNHEY and CDR2 SMNVEV (reference sequence). V was trimmed by 5 bases and J by 1 base, leaving 9 bases between them. CDR3 length: 14 amino acids.

The CDR3 sequence is CASSPGQGMKTQYF. The CDR3 DNA reads TGTGCCAGCTCCCCGGGACAGGGTATGAAGACCCAGTACTTC. The chain is built from TRBV18 and TRBJ2-5; TRBD1 agrees at 9 bases. Germline assignment: CDR1 KGHSH and CDR2 LQKENI. CDR3 size: 14 residues. Trimming at V came to 6 bases and at J to 6 bases, leaving 8 bases not matched to a gene.

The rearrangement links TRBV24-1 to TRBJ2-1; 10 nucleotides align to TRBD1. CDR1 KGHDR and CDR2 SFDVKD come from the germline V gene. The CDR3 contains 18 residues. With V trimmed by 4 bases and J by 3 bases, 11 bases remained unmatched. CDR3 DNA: TGTGCCACCAGTGACTCCGGGAGGGGGGACAGGGGCTACAATGAGCAGTTCTTC. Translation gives CATSDSGRGDRGYNEQFF.

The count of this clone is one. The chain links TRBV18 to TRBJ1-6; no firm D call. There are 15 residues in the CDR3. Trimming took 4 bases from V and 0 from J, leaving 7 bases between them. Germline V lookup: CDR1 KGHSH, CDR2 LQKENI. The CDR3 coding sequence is TGTGCCAGCTCACTAGATGCCTCCTATAATTCACCCCTCCACTTT. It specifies CASSLDASYNSPLHF.

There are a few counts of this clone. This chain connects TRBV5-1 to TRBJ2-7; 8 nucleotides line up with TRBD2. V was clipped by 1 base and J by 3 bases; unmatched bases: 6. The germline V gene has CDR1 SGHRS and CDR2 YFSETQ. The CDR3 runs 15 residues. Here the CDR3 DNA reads TGCGCCAGCAGCTTGCAAGCGGGGGACCACTACGAGCAGTACTTC. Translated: CASSLQAGDHYEQYF.

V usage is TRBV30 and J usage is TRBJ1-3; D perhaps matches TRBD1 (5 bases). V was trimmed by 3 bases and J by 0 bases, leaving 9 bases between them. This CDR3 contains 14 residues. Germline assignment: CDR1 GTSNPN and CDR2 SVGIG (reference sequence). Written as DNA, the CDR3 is TGTGCCTGGAGGGACATTAGCTCTGGAAACACCATATATTTT. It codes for CAWRDISSGNTIYF.

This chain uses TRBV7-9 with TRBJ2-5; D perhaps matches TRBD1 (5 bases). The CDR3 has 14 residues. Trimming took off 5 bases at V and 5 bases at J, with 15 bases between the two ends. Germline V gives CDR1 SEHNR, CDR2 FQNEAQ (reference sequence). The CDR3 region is CASSPAWGNETQYF. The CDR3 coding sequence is TGTGCCAGCAGCCCTGCCTGGGGCAATGAGACCCAGTACTTC.

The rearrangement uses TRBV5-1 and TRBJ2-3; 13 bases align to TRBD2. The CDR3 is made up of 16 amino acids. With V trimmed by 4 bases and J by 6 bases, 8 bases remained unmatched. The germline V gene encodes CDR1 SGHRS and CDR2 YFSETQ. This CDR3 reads CASSPLTSGGLDTQYF. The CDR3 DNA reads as TGCGCCAGCAGCCCCCTGACTAGCGGGGGGCTGGATACGCAGTATTTT.

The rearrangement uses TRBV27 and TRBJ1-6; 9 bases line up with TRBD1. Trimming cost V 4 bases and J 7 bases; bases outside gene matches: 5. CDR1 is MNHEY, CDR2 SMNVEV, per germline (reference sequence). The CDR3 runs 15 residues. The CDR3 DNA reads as TGTGCCAGCAGTTCCCGGGACAGGGACAATTCACCCCTCCACTTT. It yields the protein CASSSRDRDNSPLHF.

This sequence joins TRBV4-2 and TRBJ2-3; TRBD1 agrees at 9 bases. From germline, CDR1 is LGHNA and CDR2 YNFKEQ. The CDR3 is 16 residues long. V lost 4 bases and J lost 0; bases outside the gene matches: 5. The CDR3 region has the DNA TGTGCCAGCAGCCCAGGGACAGGGAATAGCACAGATACGCAGTATTTT. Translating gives CASSPGTGNSTDTQYF.

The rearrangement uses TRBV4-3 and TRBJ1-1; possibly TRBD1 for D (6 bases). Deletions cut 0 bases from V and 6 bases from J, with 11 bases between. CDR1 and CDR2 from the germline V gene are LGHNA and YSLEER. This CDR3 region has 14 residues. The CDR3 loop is CASSQDTGRAEAFF. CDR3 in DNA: TGCGCCAGCAGCCAAGATACAGGGAGGGCTGAAGCTTTCTTT.

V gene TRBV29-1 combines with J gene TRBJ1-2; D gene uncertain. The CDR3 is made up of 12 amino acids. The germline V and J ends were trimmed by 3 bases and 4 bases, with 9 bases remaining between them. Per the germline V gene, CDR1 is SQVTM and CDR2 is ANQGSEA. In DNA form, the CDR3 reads TGCAGCGTTGAGGGCTCTTCCTATGGCTACACCTTC. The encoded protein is CSVEGSSYGYTF. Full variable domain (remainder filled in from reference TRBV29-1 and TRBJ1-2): SAVISQKPSRDICQRGTSLTIQCQVDSQVTMMFWYRQQPGQSLTLIATANQGSEATYESGFVIDKFPISRPNLTFSTLTVSNMSPEDSSIYLCSVEGSSYGYTFGSGTRLTVV.

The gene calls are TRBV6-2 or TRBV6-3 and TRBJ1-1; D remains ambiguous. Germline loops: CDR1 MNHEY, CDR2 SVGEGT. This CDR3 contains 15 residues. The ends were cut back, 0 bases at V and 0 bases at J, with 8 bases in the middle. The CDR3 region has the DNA TGTGCCAGCAGTTACTCGTTTGCAGTGAACACTGAAGCTTTCTTT. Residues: CASSYSFAVNTEAFF.

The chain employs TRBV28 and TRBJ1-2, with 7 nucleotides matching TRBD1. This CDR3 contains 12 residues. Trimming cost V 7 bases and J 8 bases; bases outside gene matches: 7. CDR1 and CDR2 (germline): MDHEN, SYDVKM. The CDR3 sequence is CASTPGQVGYTF. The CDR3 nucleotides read TGTGCCAGCACCCCCGGACAGGTCGGCTACACCTTC.

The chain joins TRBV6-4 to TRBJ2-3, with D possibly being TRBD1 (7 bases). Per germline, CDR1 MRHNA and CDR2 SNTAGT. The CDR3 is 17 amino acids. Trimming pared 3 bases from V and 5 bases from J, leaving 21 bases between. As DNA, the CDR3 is TGTGCCAGCAGTGAGGTGGGGCAGGGGGGAAATTTAGATACGCAGTATTTT. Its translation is CASSEVGQGGNLDTQYF.